The TCR beta chain described here comes from a study of T cells after yellow fever vaccination. TCRdb re-called the 5' RACE reads with MiXCR, one entry per CDR3 protein. This table has 200,000 to 300,000 distinct CDR3 sequences, 10% to 15% appearing once. The CDR3 consists of 13 residues. Germline V gives CDR1 LGHNA, CDR2 YSLEER. Trimming took off 1 base at V and 5 bases at J, with 8 bases between the two ends. The chain employs TRBV4-3 and TRBJ2-5; unclear D gene. The specimen was CD4+ T cells sorted from PBMCs, collected 45 days after the yellow fever booster vaccination. This TCR came from a young man who received the YFV17D yellow fever vaccine. CDR3 residues: CASSQATRETQYF. Written as DNA, the CDR3 is TGCGCCAGCAGCCAAGCCACCCGTGAGACCCAGTACTTC.